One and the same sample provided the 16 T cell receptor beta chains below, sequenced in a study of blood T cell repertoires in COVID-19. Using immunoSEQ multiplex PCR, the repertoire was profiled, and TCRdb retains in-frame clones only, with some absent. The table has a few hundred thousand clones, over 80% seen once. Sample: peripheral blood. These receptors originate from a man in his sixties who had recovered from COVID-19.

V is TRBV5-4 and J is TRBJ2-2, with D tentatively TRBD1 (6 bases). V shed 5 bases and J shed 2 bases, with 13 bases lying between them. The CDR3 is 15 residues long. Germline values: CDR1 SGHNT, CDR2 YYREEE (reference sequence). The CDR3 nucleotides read TGTGCCAGCAGACTGGGGGCAGTTAACACCGGGGAGCTGTTTTTT. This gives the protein CASRLGAVNTGELFF.

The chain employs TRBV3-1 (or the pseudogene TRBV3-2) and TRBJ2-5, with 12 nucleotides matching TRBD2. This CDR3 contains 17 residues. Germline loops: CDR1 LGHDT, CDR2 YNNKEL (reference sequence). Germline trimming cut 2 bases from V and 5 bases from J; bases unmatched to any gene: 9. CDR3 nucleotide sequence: TGTGCCAGCAGCCAACCTAGCGGGAGGGCCTTGGGCGAGACCCAGTACTTC. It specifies CASSQPSGRALGETQYF.

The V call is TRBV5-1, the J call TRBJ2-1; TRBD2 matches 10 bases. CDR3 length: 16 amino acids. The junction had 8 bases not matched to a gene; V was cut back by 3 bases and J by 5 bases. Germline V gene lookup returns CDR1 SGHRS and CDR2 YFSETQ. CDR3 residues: CASSSNVGLADNEQFF. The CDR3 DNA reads TGCGCCAGCAGCTCCAACGTAGGACTAGCGGACAATGAGCAGTTCTTC.

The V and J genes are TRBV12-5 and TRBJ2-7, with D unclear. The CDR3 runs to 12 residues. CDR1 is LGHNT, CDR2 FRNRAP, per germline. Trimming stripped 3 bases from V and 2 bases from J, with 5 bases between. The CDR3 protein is CASGFQTYEQYF. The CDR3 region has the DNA TGTGCTAGTGGTTTTCAGACCTACGAGCAGTACTTC.

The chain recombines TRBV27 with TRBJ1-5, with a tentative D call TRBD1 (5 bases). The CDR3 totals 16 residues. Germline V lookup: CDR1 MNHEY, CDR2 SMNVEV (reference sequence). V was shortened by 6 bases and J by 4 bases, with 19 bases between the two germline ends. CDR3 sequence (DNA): TGTGCCAGCAGCCCTATAGTACGGGGGGGAAATCAGCCCCAGCATTTT. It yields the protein CASSPIVRGGNQPQHF.

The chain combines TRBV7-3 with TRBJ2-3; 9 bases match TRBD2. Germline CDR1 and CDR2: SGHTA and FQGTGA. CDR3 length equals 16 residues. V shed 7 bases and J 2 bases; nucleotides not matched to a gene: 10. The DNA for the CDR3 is TGTGCCAGCACCGCAGGAAGCGGGGGGCCCACAGATACGCAGTATTTT. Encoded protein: CASTAGSGGPTDTQYF.

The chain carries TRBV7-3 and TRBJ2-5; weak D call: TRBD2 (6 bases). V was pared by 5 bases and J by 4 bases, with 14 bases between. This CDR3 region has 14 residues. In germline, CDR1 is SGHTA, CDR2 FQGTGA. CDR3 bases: TGTGCCAGCAGCGAGACGGGAGCCCTAGAGACCCAGTACTTC. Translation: CASSETGALETQYF.

The CDR3 here is CASSLIAREDYGYTF. The CDR3 nucleotides are TGTGCCAGCAGCTTAATAGCCAGGGAAGACTATGGCTACACCTTC. The chain joins TRBV7-9 to TRBJ1-2, with D perhaps TRBD1 (5 bases). Germline V CDR1 and CDR2: SEHNR, FQNEAQ (reference sequence). This CDR3 has 15 residues. Trimming stripped 2 bases from V and 3 bases from J, with 13 bases between.

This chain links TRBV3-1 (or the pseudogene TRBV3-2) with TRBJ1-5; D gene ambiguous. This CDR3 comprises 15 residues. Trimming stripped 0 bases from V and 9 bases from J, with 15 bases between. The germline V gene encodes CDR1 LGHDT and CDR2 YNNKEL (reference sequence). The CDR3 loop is CASSQDVVPGRPQHF. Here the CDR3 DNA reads TGTGCCAGCAGCCAAGATGTTGTACCTGGCCGGCCCCAGCATTTT.

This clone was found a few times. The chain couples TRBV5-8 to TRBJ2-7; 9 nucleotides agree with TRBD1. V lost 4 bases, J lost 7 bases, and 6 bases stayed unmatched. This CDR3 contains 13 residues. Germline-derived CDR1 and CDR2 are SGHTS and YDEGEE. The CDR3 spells CASSRDRAEEQYF. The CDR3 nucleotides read TGTGCCAGCAGCAGGGACAGGGCGGAGGAGCAGTACTTC.

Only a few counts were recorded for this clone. The CDR3, as DNA: TGTGCCAGCAGTCTCTTAAAAGGAAACACCATATATTTT. This encodes CASSLLKGNTIYF. V is TRBV11-2 and J is TRBJ1-3, with D hard to call. The CDR3 is 13 residues long. The V gene lost 6 bases and the J gene lost 4 bases, with 10 bases spanning the gap. The germline gives CDR1 SGHAT, CDR2 FQNNGV.

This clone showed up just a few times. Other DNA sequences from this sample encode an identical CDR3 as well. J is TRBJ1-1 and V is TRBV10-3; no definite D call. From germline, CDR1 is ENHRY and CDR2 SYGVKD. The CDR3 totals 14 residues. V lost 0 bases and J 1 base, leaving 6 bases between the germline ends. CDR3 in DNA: TGTGCCATCAGTGAGTCGGGCAGGAACACTGAAGCTTTCTTT. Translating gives CAISESGRNTEAFF.

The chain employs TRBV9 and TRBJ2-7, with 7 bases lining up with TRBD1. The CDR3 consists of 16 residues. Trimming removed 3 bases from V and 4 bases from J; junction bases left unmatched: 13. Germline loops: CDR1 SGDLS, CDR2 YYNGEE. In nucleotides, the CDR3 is TGTGCCAGCAGCGAGAATCCGGACAGGAGGCATTACGAGCAGTACTTC. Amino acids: CASSENPDRRHYEQYF.

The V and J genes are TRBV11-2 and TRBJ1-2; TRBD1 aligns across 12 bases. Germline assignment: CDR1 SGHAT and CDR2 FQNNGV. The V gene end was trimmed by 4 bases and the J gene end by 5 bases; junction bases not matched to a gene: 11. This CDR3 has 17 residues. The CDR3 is CASSSGTGGFSRYGYTF. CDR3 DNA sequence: TGTGCCAGCAGCTCCGGGACAGGGGGCTTTAGTCGGTATGGCTACACCTTC. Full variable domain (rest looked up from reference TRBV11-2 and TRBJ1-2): EAGVAQSPRYKIIEKRQSVAFWCNPISGHATLYWYQQILGQGPKLLIQFQNNGVVDDSQLPKDRFSAERLKGVDSTLKIQPAKLEDSAVYLCASSSGTGGFSRYGYTFGSGTRLTVV.

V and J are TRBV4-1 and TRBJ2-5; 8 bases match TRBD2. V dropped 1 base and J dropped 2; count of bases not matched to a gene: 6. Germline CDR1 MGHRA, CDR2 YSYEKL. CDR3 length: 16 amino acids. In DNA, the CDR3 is TGCGCCAGCAGCCAAGTCAGCGGGAGCCTTCAAGAGACCCAGTACTTC. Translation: CASSQVSGSLQETQYF.

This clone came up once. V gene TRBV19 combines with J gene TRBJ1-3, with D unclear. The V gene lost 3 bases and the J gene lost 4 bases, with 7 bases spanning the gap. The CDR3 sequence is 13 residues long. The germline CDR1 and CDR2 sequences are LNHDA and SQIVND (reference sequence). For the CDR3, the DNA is TGTGCCAGTAGTATCGGAGAAGGAAACACCATATATTTT. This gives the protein CASSIGEGNTIYF.